This T cell receptor beta chain was recovered during a study of T cells after yellow fever vaccination (dated by TCRdb to the late 2010s). Regarding the study in general: The SMART-Seq v4 Ultra Low Input RNA kit was used to prepare libraries from fractions with low cell numbers. To follow T-cell clones before and after primary and booster YFV17D yellow fever vaccination, bulk TCR alpha and beta repertoires were sequenced over time. Two healthy male donors, one aged 18 to 29 and one aged 30 to 40 years, made up the cohort. Bulk PBMC replicates and cell subsets were isolated from blood drawn at multiple timepoints before and after both primary and secondary immunization.

This clonotype was counted once. Its antigen remains undetermined. It has no much larger one-base neighbor in the sample; base qualities were not kept. Just one read gives weak support. Synthesis of TCR cDNA relied on 5'RACE template switching, a step that introduced a universal primer site along with unique molecular identifiers. Priming of cDNA synthesis was performed from both the TCR alpha and TCR beta constant segments. Libraries were amplified in two PCR steps, with sample barcodes and sequencing adapters added in the second step. Libraries were sequenced on Illumina HiSeq 2500 (2x100 bp) or NovaSeq (2x150 bp). Processing in the source paper ran as follows. Reads were demultiplexed and collapsed into UMI consensus sequences with MIGEC, and V(D)J alignment was performed with MiXCR. Clonotypes responding to the vaccine were identified with edgeR on replicate PBMC samples, with the criteria of FDR below 0.01 and a log2 fold change above 5 up to day 15. Bulk clonotypes were assigned CD4 or CD8 identity according to which sequenced CD4 or CD8 repertoire held them at higher abundance. In-frame beta chains were kept once TCRdb had trimmed the public reads at Q25 with fastp and called clones with MiXCR. Rows are combined by CDR3 protein, so each entry shows the most common genes and DNA. The V and J calls were determined by TCRdb, not by the authors. Present in this sample are 610,000 or so distinct CDR3 sequences, about 12% of which were seen just once. The top ten hold 15% of the sample.

Taken with the paper, the label for treatment or condition translates to: live attenuated yellow fever vaccine strain. At every blood-draw timepoint, two biological replicates of bulk PBMCs were collected. PBMCs were isolated from peripheral blood using a standard Ficoll-Paque protocol. RNA was extracted with TriZol from bulk PBMCs, CD4 and CD8 fractions, and dextramer-positive and dextramer-negative fractions. Paper-wide results and their limitations: Computational filtering was required because FACS-sorted repertoires could contain abundant contaminating clonotypes from the bulk population. Compared with the primary T-cell response, the secondary T-cell response was faster but weaker, reaching its peak on day 5 rather than on day 15. Only a couple of donors were included in the study, so the extent to which the findings can be generalized is limited. A small fraction of clonotypes appeared in both the CD4 and CD8 compartments, likely as a result of convergent recombination. After the booster, most of the clones that had expanded following primary vaccination were detected again (just under 97% of CD4 and roughly 90% of CD8), which suggests that memory was broadly maintained.

The input for sequencing was PBMCs, taken on the day of the yellow fever booster vaccination. This TCR was recovered from a young man who received the YFV17D yellow fever vaccine.

CDR3 sequence: CAIKPGTGGEGYTF. DNA sequence: TGTGCCATCAAACCTGGGACAGGGGGCGAGGGCTACACCTTC. The chain was built from TRBV10-3 and TRBJ1-2, with 12 bases aligning to TRBD1. The germline V gene sets CDR1 to ENHRY and CDR2 to SYGVKD. The CDR3 sequence holds 14 residues, the cysteine and phenylalanine included. The CDR3 DNA has 42 bases and is translated from base 1. Trimming removed 7 bases from V and 8 bases from J; the gene matches leave 8 bases unexplained.